This T cell receptor beta chain comes out of a study of low-dose radiotherapy and immunotherapy resistance in tumors. Overall study: The patients were given nivolumab 240 mg every two weeks and ipilimumab 1 mg/kg every six weeks, through an intravenous route.

TRAV- and TRBV-specific primers were used for first-strand cDNA, which covered alpha and beta chains. The TCRs were subjected to amplification over around 18 PCR cycles employing a constant-region primer in conjunction with a V-primer adapter. TCRdb processed the reads anew with MiXCR; each CDR3 protein has one entry. The table lists roughly 18,000 distinct CDR3 sequences, roughly 70% of them singletons. The germline V gene has CDR1 MNHEY and CDR2 SVGEGT. Trimming stripped 4 bases from V and 8 bases from J, with 14 bases between. The length of the CDR3 is 13 residues. Patients with advanced, tumor-infiltrating lymphocyte-negative solid tumors were eligible.

The clonotype comes from a human donor with advanced metastatic prostate, ovarian, gallbladder or colorectal cancer (not recorded which). This table probably holds off-target reads from a library built for another chain. This chain links TRBV6-2 or TRBV6-3 with TRBJ1-2, with D possibly being TRBD1 (5 bases). CDR3 in DNA: TGTGCCAGCAGTTTAACAGGAGCGAGAGGCTACACCTTC. It is translated as CASSLTGARGYTF.